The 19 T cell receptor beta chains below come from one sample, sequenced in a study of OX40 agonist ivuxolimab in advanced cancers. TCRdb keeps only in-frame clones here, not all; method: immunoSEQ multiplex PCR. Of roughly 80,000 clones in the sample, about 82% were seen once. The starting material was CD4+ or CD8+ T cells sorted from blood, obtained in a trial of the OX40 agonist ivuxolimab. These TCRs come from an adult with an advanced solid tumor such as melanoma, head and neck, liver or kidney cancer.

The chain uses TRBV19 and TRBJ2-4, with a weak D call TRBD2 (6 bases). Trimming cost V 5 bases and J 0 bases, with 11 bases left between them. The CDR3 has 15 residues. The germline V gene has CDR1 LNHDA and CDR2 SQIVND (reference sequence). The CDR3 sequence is CASSGGVLAKNIQYF. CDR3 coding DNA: TGTGCCAGTAGTGGAGGGGTTCTAGCCAAAAACATTCAGTACTTC.

CDR3 in amino acids: CATKGGGTEAFF. The CDR3 DNA reads as TGTGCCACCAAGGGGGGGGGAACTGAAGCTTTCTTT. This chain connects TRBV19 to TRBJ1-1, with TRBD1 as a possible D gene (6 bases). V lost 10 bases to trimming and J lost 5 bases, with 14 bases between them. Germline values: CDR1 LNHDA, CDR2 SQIVND (reference sequence). This CDR3 comprises 12 residues.

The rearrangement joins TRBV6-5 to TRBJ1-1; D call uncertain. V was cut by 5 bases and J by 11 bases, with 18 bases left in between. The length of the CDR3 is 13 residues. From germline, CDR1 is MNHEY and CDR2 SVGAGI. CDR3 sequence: CASSQDTEVRAFF. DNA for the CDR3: TGTGCCAGCAGTCAAGACACGGAGGTGCGTGCTTTCTTT.

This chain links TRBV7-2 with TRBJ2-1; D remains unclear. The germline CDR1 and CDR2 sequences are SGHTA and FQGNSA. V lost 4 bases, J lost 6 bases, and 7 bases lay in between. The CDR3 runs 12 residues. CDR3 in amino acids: CASSWATNEQFF. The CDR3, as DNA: TGTGCCAGCAGCTGGGCCACCAATGAGCAGTTCTTC. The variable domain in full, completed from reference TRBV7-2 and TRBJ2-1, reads GAGVSQSPSNKVTEKGKDVELRCDPISGHTALYWYRQSLGQGLEFLIYFQGNSAPDKSGLPSDRFSAERTGGSVSTLTIQRTQQEDSAVYLCASSWATNEQFFGPGTRLTVL.

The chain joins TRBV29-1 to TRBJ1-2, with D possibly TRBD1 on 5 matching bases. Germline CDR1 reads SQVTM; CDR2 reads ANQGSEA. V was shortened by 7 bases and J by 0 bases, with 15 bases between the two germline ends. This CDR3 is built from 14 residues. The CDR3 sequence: CSAQGGTSNYGYTF. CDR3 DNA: TGCAGCGCCCAGGGTGGTACATCTAACTATGGCTACACCTTC.

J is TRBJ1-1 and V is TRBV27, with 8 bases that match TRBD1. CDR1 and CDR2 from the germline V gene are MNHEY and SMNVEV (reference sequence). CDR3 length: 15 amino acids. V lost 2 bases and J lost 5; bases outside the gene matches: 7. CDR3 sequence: CASSLHPGGVTEAFF. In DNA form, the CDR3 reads TGTGCCAGCAGTTTACATCCAGGGGGCGTTACTGAAGCTTTCTTT.

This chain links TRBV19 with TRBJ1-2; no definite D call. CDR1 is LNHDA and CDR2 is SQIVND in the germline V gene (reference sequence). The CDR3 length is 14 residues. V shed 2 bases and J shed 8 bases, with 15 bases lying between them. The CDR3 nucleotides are TGTGCCAGTAGTATACCCGCCTCTCCCTCAGGCTACACCTTC. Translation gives CASSIPASPSGYTF.

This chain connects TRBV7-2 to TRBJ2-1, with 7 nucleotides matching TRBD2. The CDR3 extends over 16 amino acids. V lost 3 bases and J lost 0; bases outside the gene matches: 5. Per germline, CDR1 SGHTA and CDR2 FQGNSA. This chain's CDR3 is CASSLPSGSSYNEQFF. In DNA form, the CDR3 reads TGTGCCAGCAGCTTGCCTAGCGGAAGCTCCTACAATGAGCAGTTCTTC. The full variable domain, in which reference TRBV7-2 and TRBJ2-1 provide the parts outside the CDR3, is GAGVSQSPSNKVTEKGKDVELRCDPISGHTALYWYRQSLGQGLEFLIYFQGNSAPDKSGLPSDRFSAERTGGSVSTLTIQRTQQEDSAVYLCASSLPSGSSYNEQFFGPGTRLTVL.

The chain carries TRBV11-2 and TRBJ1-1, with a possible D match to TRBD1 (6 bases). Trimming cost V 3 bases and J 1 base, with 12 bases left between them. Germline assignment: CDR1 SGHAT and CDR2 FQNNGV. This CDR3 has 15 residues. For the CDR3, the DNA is TGTGCCAGCAGCTTTCTAAGGGGGAAGAACACTGAAGCTTTCTTT. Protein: CASSFLRGKNTEAFF.

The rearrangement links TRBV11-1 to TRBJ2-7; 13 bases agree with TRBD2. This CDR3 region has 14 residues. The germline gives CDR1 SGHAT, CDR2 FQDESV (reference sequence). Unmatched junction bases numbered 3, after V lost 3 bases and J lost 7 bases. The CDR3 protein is CASSFSGLAGEQYF. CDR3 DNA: TGTGCCAGCAGCTTTTCGGGACTAGCGGGGGAGCAGTACTTC.

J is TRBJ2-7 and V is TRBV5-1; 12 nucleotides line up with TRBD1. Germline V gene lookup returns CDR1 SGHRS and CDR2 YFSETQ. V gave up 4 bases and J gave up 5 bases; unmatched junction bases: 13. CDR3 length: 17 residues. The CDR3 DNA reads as TGCGCCAGCAGCCCACAACCCCGGGGGACAGGGGGCCACGAGCAGTACTTC. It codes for CASSPQPRGTGGHEQYF.

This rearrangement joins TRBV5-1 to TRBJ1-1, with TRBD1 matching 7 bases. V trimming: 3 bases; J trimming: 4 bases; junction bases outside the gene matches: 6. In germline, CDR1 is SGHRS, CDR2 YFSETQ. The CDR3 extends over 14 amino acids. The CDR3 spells CASSWDSSGTEAFF. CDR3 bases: TGCGCCAGCAGCTGGGACAGTTCCGGCACTGAAGCTTTCTTT.

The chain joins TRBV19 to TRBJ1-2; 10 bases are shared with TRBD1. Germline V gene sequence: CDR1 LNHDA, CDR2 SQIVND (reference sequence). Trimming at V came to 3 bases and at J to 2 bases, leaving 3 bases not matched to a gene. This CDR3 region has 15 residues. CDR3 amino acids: CASSIPGQGNYGYTF. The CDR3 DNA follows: TGTGCCAGTAGTATCCCGGGACAGGGGAACTATGGCTACACCTTC. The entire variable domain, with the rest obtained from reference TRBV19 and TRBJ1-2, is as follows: DGGITQSPKYLFRKEGQNVTLSCEQNLNHDAMYWYRQDPGQGLRLIYYSQIVNDFQKGDIAEGYSVSREKKESFPLTVTSAQKNPTAFYLCASSIPGQGNYGYTFGSGTRLTVV.

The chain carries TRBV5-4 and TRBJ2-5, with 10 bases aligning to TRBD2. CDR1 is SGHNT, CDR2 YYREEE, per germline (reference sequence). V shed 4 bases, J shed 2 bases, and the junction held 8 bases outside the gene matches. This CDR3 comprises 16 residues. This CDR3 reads CASSPRTSGPQETQYF. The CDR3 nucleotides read TGTGCCAGCAGCCCTCGGACTAGCGGTCCACAAGAGACCCAGTACTTC.

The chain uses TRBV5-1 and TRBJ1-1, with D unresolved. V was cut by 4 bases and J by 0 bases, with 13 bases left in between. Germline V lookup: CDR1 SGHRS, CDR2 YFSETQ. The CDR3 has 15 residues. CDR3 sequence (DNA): TGCGCCAGCAGCCCCGTTGGGAAGGTGAACACTGAAGCTTTCTTT. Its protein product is CASSPVGKVNTEAFF.

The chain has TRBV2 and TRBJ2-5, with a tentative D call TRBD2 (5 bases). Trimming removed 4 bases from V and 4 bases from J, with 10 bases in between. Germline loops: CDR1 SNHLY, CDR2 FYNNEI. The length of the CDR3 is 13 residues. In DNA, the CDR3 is TGTGCCAGCAGTGCGGAGGTTGGAGAGACCCAGTACTTC. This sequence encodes CASSAEVGETQYF.

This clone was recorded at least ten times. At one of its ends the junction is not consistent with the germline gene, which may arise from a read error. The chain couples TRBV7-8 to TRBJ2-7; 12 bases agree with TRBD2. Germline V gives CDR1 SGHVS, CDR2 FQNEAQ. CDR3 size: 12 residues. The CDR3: CASSASGGERYF. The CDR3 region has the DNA TGTGCCAGCAGCGCTAGCGGGGGGGAGCGGTACTTC.

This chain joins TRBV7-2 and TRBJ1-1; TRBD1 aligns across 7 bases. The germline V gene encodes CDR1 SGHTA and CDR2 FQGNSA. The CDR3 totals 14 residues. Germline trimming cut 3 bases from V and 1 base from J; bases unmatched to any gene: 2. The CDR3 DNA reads TGTGCCAGCAGCTTTTACAGGGGGAACACTGAAGCTTTCTTT. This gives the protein CASSFYRGNTEAFF.

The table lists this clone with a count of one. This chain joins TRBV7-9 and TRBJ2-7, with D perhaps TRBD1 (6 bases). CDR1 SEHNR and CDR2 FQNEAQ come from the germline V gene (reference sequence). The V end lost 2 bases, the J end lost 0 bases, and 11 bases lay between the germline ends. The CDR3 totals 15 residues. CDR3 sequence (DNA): TGTGCCAGCAGCTTAAACAGGGTTCCCTCCTACGAGCAGTACTTC. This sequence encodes CASSLNRVPSYEQYF.